This T cell receptor (beta chain) derives from a study of blood T cells in healthy people across ages. Per-sample yields of isolated PBMCs were at least 6 million. The J segment lost 4 bases and the V segment lost 3 bases, leaving 10 bases of the junction unmatched. The CDR3 extends over 17 amino acids. Through a sample-barcoded 5' primer and a J-beta primer mix, a second PCR was run for 7 to 11 cycles. Each cDNA was tagged by a template-switch adaptor containing 12 random nucleotides. Sequencing yielded, for each sample, at least 2.5 million paired-end reads carrying CDR3. TCRdb used MiXCR to reprocess the 5' RACE reads, holding one entry per CDR3 protein. The top ten clones hold approximately 15% of a sample with around 900,000 distinct CDR3 sequences, 25% to 30% of them seen once.

This TCR was recovered from a woman aged 80 or over in good health. Sequenced: blood. The chain employs TRBV12-3 or TRBV12-4 and TRBJ2-3; TRBD2 matches at 10 bases. The CDR3 DNA reads as TGTGCCAGCAGTTTGAGGGGGACTAGCGTGGGAGCAGATACGCAGTATTTT. This sequence encodes CASSLRGTSVGADTQYF.